The entry that follows covers one TCR beta chain sequence. The RNA, about 0.5 to 1 ug, was put through reverse transcription using random hexamers. MiXCR was run by TCRdb on the immunoSEQ multiplex PCR reads, yielding one entry per CDR3 protein. This sample has roughly 190,000 distinct CDR3 sequences, with 85% to 95% found just once. V lost 4 bases to trimming and J lost 15 bases; unmatched junction nucleotides: 8. Per the germline V gene, CDR1 is KGHDR and CDR2 is SFDVKD. The CDR3 runs 12 residues. The TEMRA cells underwent FACS enrichment, while the CD8+ and CD4+ T cells underwent negative isolation. The entry originates in a study of CD8 T cells in Susac syndrome.

The clonotype originates from a human donor in good health. Sequencing input: CD4+ T cells from PBMCs. The rearrangement joins TRBV24-1 to TRBJ2-1, with 7 bases identical to TRBD1. CDR3 DNA: TGTGCCACCAGTGACCGGGGACAGAGTGTGTTCTTC. Amino acids: CATSDRGQSVFF.